This TCR beta chain is drawn from a study of vaccination and CD4 T cells after COVID-19. In the study overall: Median time from COVID diagnosis to post-COVID sampling was roughly 13 weeks (35 to 161).

Treatment of the sample: roughly 10-day PBMC culture with coronavirus spike peptide pools or control peptides (ViraFEST assay). The V and J ends lost 4 bases and 4 bases, in that order; junction bases with no gene match: 4. CDR1 is SGHNT and CDR2 is YENEEA in the germline V gene. This CDR3 region has 14 residues. With the Oncomine TCR Beta short-read assay, DNA from cultured CD4+ T cells was sequenced. Each CDR3 protein gets one entry after TCRdb re-called the PCR reads with MiXCR. Of some 10,000 distinct CDR3 sequences in the sample, approximately 55% were seen once. Regarding this clonotype: What it binds is unknown.

This clonotype was sampled from a human donor who had recovered from COVID-19. The source material was CD4+ T cells from blood, cultured in vitro. The V and J genes are TRBV11-3 and TRBJ1-1; TRBD1 agrees at 9 bases. The CDR3 DNA reads TGTGCCAGCAGCTCACAGGGGGCGCGCACTGAAGCTTTCTTT. Protein product: CASSSQGARTEAFF.